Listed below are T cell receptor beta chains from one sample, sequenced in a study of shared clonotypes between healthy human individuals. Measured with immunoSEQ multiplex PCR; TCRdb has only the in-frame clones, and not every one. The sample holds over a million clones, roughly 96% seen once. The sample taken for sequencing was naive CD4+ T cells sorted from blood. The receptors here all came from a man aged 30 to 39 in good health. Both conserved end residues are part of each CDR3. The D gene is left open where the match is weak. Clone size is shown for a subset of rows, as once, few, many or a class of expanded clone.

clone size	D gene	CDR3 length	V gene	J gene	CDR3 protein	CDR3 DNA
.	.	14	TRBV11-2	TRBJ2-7	CASSLVTGKGGQYF	TGTGCCAGCAGCTTAGTGACAGGAAAAGGGGGGCAGTACTTC
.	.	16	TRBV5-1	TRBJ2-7	CASSFFAGQPAYEQYF	TGCGCCAGCAGCTTCTTCGCGGGACAGCCAGCCTACGAGCAGTACTTC
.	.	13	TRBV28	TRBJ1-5	CASGGQIYQPQHF	TGTGCCAGCGGGGGACAAATCTATCAGCCCCAGCATTTT
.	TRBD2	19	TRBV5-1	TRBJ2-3	CASSSTSGLAGGGTDTQYF	TGCGCCAGCAGCTCGACATCCGGACTAGCGGGCGGGGGCACAGATACGCAGTATTTT
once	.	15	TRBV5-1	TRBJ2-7	CASSAPARNEYEQYF	TGCGCCAGCAGCGCCCCGGCCAGGAATGAGTACGAGCAGTACTTC
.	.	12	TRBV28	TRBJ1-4	CASSSRGEKLFF	TGTGCCAGCAGTAGCAGGGGTGAAAAACTGTTTTTT
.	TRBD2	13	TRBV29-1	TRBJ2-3	CSVLAGGGDTQYF	TGCAGCGTTCTAGCGGGAGGGGGAGATACGCAGTATTTT
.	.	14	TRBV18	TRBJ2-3	CASSPTGNTDTQYF	TGTGCCAGCTCACCGACCGGGAACACAGATACGCAGTATTTT
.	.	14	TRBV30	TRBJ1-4	CAWSGDRSNEKLFF	TGTGCCTGGAGTGGTGACCGGTCTAATGAAAAACTGTTTTTT
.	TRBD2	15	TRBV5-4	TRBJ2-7	CASSLDSGSSYEQYF	TGTGCCAGCAGCTTGGATAGCGGGAGCTCCTACGAGCAGTACTTC
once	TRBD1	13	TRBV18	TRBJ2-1	CASSPPMGQGLFF	TGTGCCAGCTCACCACCGATGGGACAGGGTCTGTTCTTC
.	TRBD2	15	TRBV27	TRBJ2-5	CASSRPGLAATSQYF	TGTGCCAGCAGTCGACCGGGACTAGCGGCCACCTCCCAGTACTTC
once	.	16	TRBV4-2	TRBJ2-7	CASSYTGAEGSYEQYF	TGTGCCAGCAGCTACACGGGAGCGGAGGGGTCCTACGAGCAGTACTTC
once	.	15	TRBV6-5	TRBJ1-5	CASSYGGGSNQPQHF	TGTGCCAGCAGTTACGGGGGGGGGAGCAATCAGCCCCAGCATTTT
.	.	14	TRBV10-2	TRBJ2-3	CASSKREGADTQYF	TGCGCCAGCAGTAAAAGGGAGGGGGCAGATACGCAGTATTTT
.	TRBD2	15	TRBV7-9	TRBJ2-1	CASTPRRTSDNEQFF	TGTGCCAGCACCCCACGTAGGACTAGTGACAATGAGCAGTTCTTC
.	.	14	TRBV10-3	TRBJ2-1	CAISEWGVGYEQFF	TGTGCCATCAGTGAGTGGGGTGTCGGTTATGAGCAGTTCTTC
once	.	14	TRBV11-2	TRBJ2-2	CASSSVRGDGELFF	TGTGCCAGCAGCTCCGTAAGGGGGGACGGGGAGCTGTTTTTT
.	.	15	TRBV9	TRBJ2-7	CASSVAGAGSYEQYF	TGTGCCAGCAGCGTAGCTGGGGCGGGCAGCTACGAGCAGTACTTC
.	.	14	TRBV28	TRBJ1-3	CASSLTTTGNTIYF	TGTGCCAGCAGCTTAACTACGACCGGGAACACCATATATTTT
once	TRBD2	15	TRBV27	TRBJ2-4	CASSPRGRTKNIQYF	TGTGCCAGCAGTCCACGCGGGAGGACCAAAAACATTCAGTACTTC
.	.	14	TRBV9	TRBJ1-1	CASSAEPQGTEAFF	TGTGCCAGCAGCGCAGAGCCGCAGGGCACTGAAGCTTTCTTT
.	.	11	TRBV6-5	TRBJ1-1	CASSYLTEAFF	TGTGCCAGCAGTTACCTCACTGAAGCTTTCTTT
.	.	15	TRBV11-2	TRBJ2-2	CASSFTAGTPGELFF	TGTGCCAGCAGCTTTACAGCCGGGACCCCCGGGGAGCTGTTTTTT
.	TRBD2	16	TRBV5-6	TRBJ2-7	CASSLVGAGISYEQYF	TGTGCCAGCAGCTTGGTCGGAGCGGGGATCTCCTACGAGCAGTACTTC
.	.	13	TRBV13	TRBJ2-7	CASSAGVYYEQYF	TGTGCCAGCTCCGCAGGGGTTTACTACGAGCAGTACTTC
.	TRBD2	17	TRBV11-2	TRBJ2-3	CASSSYLSGRAADTQYF	TGTGCCAGCAGCTCGTACCTCAGCGGGAGGGCCGCAGATACGCAGTATTTT
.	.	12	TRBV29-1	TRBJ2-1	CSVVVGVYEQFF	TGCAGCGTTGTTGTGGGAGTTTATGAGCAGTTCTTC